This T cell receptor beta chain appears in the sequencing data of a study of T cell repertoires in cytomegalovirus infection. On the study more broadly: Public TCR beta signatures indicated both CMV infection and matching HLA type. General observations from the study: In two of eight donors, the top clonotype was HLA-C-restricted CMV-specific. People with CMV and the relevant HLA were identified by cumulative public TCR beta family frequency.

The CDR3 is 14 residues long. V was pared by 5 bases and J by 3 bases, with 5 bases of the junction left unmatched. The germline CDR1 and CDR2 sequences are MNHEY and SMNVEV (reference sequence). TCRdb reprocessed the reads via MiXCR and lists one record per CDR3 protein. Of 350,000 to 500,000 distinct CDR3 sequences listed, roughly a third are singletons. Concerning this clonotype itself: The antigen remains unidentified.

Sequencing input: PBMCs. The receptor was derived from a human donor in good health (CMV status not recorded). Some clones in this sample may be carry-over from other donors' samples. The chain recombines TRBV27 with TRBJ2-5, with 8 positions matching TRBD1. CDR3 nucleotides: TGTGCCAGCAGTCCTACAGGGGGAGAAGAGACCCAGTACTTC. This translates into CASSPTGGEETQYF.